These 7 T cell receptor beta chains share one sample of origin, sequenced in a study of CXCR3-negative and CXCR3-positive naive CD8 T cells. The libraries of TRB cDNA were constructed through 5' RACE using UMI labels. TCRdb re-analyzed the 5' RACE reads; it lists each CDR3 protein once, without DNA. The sample holds over 100,000 distinct CDR3 sequences. Material: naive CXCR3- CD8+ T cells from blood. Subset in this sample: CD45RO-CCR7+CD27+CD95- naive CD8+ T cells lacking CXCR3 (TNR3-). The receptors stem from a human donor in good health. Some clones in this sample may be carry-over from other donors' samples.

V usage is TRBV9 and J usage is TRBJ1-1. Germline V gives CDR1 SGDLS, CDR2 YYNGEE. This CDR3 spans 18 amino acids. The CDR3 region is CASSPLGRAFVWNTEAFF.

This chain links TRBV20-1 with TRBJ2-3; without DNA, the TCRdb call of TRBD2 cannot be checked. The V gene's germline CDR1 is DFQATT and CDR2 SNEGSKA (reference sequence). This CDR3 spans 17 amino acids. The CDR3 is CSARSPGLSMKGDTQYF.

V is TRBV11-2 and J is TRBJ2-2; TCRdb proposes TRBD2, but this gene call is untestable without DNA. Per germline, CDR1 SGHAT and CDR2 FQNNGV. The CDR3 is made up of 16 amino acids. CDR3 in amino acids: CASSHTSGRGAGELFF.

The genes are TRBV20-1 and TRBJ2-3. The CDR3 is 15 amino acids. Germline-derived CDR1 and CDR2 are DFQATT and SNEGSKA (reference sequence). The CDR3 region is CSARATRSGTDTQYF.

This chain links TRBV7-9 with TRBJ2-1; the TCRdb D gene call, TRBD1, has no DNA to confirm it. CDR1 is SEHNR and CDR2 is FQNEAQ in the germline V gene (reference sequence). The CDR3 loop spans 14 amino acids. This chain's CDR3 is CASSLAESGVRQFF.

The chain recombines TRBV12-3 or TRBV12-4 with TRBJ2-7; without DNA, the TCRdb call of TRBD1 cannot be checked. There are 13 residues in the CDR3. The CDR3 here is CASSLVTGDEQYF.

The V and J genes are TRBV7-9 and TRBJ2-7; TCRdb selects TRBD1, and the lack of DNA leaves this call unchecked. This CDR3 contains 15 residues. Germline V gene sequence: CDR1 SEHNR, CDR2 FQNEAQ (reference sequence). CDR3 loop: CASSNSGQGWYEQYF.